A single sample gave rise to the 7 T cell receptor beta chains below, sequenced in a study of cytomegalovirus exposure and HLA in healthy donors. This PCR relied on a set of 60 Vbeta primers and 13 Jbeta primers. Assay used: immunoSEQ multiplex PCR; TCRdb lists only in-frame clones, some missing. The repertoire holds under 200,000 clones, more than 75% seen once, with roughly 1.6% in the top ten. The material sequenced was PBMCs. These receptors were obtained from a girl between 10 and 17 years old in good health and CMV-seropositive.

This chain joins TRBV27 and TRBJ2-1, with 12 bases that match TRBD2. The CDR3 extends over 15 amino acids. The V gene's germline CDR1 is MNHEY and CDR2 SMNVEV (reference sequence). Unmatched junction bases numbered 4, after V lost 4 bases and J lost 6 bases. The CDR3 DNA sequence: TGTGCCAGCAGTTCCGGACTAGCGGGAACCAATGAGCAGTTCTTC. It specifies CASSSGLAGTNEQFF.

The chain combines TRBV19 with TRBJ2-7, with D perhaps TRBD2 (5 bases). Germline loops: CDR1 LNHDA, CDR2 SQIVND (reference sequence). This CDR3 spans 15 amino acids. The V end was cut by 5 bases, the J end by 0 bases, with 14 bases between. The CDR3, as DNA: TGTGCCAGTAGTGAGCTAGCACACCTCTCCTACGAGCAGTACTTC. It specifies CASSELAHLSYEQYF.

This chain connects TRBV7-9 to TRBJ2-7; TRBD1 matches at 10 bases. The germline CDR1 and CDR2 sequences are SEHNR and FQNEAQ (reference sequence). The CDR3 length is 13 residues. With 6 bases clipped from V and 2 bases from J, the junction kept 1 base outside the gene matches. In DNA form, the CDR3 reads TGTGCCAGCAGTGGGACAGGGGCCTACGAGCAGTACTTC. It codes for CASSGTGAYEQYF.

This chain joins TRBV9 and TRBJ1-3, with a tentative D call TRBD1 (6 bases). Between the trimmed V and J ends, which lost 4 bases and 4 bases, there was a span of 33 bases. The CDR3 spans 21 residues. Germline V gene lookup returns CDR1 SGDLS and CDR2 YYNGEE. In DNA, the CDR3 is TGTGCCAGCAGCTCCGGCAGTAGGCGAGGGGGACAACCTTCATCCGGAAACACCATATATTTT. It encodes CASSSGSRRGGQPSSGNTIYF.

The V call is TRBV27, the J call TRBJ2-1; 9 bases map to TRBD2. With 8 bases clipped from V and 1 base from J, the junction kept 12 bases outside the gene matches. The CDR3 runs to 17 residues. Germline-derived CDR1 and CDR2 are MNHEY and SMNVEV (reference sequence). The DNA of the CDR3 is TGTGCCAGCGACCCTAGCGGGGTTCCCCCTTCCTACAATGAGCAGTTCTTC. Protein sequence: CASDPSGVPPSYNEQFF.

The rearrangement links TRBV2 to TRBJ1-5; possible D gene TRBD1, 5 bases. V was cut by 1 base and J by 5 bases, with 12 bases left in between. This CDR3 is 15 amino acids long. From germline, CDR1 is SNHLY and CDR2 FYNNEI. The CDR3, as DNA: TGTGCCAGCAGTGAAGATAGTGGAGGGGATCAGCCCCAGCATTTT. It is translated as CASSEDSGGDQPQHF.

V and J are TRBV10-2 and TRBJ2-5, with D uncertain. Germline loops: CDR1 WSHSY, CDR2 SAAADI. Trimming pared 7 bases from V and 4 bases from J, leaving 13 bases between. The CDR3 runs 13 residues. Written as DNA, the CDR3 is TGCGCCAGCACCCCATCCCCGGGAGAGACCCAGTACTTC. This encodes CASTPSPGETQYF.